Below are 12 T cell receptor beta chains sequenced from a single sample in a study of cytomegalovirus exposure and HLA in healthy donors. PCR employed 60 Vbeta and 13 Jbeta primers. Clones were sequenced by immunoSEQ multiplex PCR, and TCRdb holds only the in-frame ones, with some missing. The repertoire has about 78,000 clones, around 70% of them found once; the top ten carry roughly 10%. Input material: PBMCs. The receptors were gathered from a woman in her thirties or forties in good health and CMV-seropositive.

CDR3 DNA: TGTGCCAGCAGCCAAGGGACAGGGGGCTCTGGCTACACCTTC. This translates into CASSQGTGGSGYTF. The chain joins TRBV14 to TRBJ1-2; TRBD1 aligns across 11 bases. The CDR3 covers 14 residues. CDR1 is SGHDN and CDR2 is FVKESK in the germline V gene. V dropped 1 base and J dropped 7; count of bases not matched to a gene: 2.

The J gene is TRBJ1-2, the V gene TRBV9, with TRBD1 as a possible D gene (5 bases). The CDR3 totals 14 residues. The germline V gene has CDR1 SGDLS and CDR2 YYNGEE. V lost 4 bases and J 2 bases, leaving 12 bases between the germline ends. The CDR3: CASSKRGPNYGYTF. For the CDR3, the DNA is TGTGCCAGCAGCAAAAGGGGCCCGAACTATGGCTACACCTTC.

The CDR3 loop reads CASGLRTTGTDTQYF. The CDR3 DNA reads as TGTGCTAGTGGTTTGCGGACTACAGGCACAGATACGCAGTATTTT. This sequence joins TRBV12-5 and TRBJ2-3, with D possibly matching TRBD2 (6 bases). The CDR3 contains 15 residues. From germline, CDR1 is LGHNT and CDR2 FRNRAP. V lost 2 bases, J lost 1 base, and 10 bases lay in between.

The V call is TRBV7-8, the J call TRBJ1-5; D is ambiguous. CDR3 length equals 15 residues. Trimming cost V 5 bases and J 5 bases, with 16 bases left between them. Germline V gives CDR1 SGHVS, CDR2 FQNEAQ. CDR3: CASSASAHEDQPQHF. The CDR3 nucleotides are TGTGCCAGCAGCGCCTCGGCACATGAGGATCAGCCCCAGCATTTT.

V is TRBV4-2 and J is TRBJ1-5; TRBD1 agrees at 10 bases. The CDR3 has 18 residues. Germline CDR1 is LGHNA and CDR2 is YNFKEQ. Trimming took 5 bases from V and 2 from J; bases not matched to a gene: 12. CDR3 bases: TGTGCCAGCAGCGCGACGGGACAGGGGAAGGTAGGCAATCAGCCCCAGCATTTT. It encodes CASSATGQGKVGNQPQHF.

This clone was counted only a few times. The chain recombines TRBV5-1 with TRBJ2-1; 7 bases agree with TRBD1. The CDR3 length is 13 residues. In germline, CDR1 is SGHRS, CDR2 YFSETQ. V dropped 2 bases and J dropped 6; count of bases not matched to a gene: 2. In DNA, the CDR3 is TGCGCCAGCAGCTTTGACAGGGTCAATGAGCAGTTCTTC. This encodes CASSFDRVNEQFF.

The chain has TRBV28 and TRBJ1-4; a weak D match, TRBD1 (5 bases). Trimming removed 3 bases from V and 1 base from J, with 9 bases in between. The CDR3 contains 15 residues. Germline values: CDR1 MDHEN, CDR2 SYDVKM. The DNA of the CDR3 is TGTGCCAGCAGTTTGGGGGGGGTAACTAATGAAAAACTGTTTTTT. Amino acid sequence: CASSLGGVTNEKLFF.

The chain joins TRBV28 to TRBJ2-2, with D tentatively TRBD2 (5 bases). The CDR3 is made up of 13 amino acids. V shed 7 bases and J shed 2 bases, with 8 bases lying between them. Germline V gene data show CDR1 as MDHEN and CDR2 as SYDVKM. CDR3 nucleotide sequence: TGTGCCAGCATAGGGAGCAACACCGGGGAGCTGTTTTTT. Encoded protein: CASIGSNTGELFF.

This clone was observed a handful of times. DNA of the CDR3: TGTGCCAGCAGTTCTCCTACGACAGGGAGAGCTTTCTTT. Amino acid sequence: CASSSPTTGRAFF. V is TRBV6-5 and J is TRBJ1-1; 7 bases fit TRBD1. Trimming cost V 4 bases and J 10 bases; bases outside gene matches: 9. The CDR3 is 13 residues long. Germline V gives CDR1 MNHEY, CDR2 SVGAGI.

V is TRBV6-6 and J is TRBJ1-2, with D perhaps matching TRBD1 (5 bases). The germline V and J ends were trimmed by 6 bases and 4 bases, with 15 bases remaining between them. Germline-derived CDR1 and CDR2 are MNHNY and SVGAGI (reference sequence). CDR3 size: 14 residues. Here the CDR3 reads CASSITGQFYGYTF. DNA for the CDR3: TGTGCCAGCAGCATTACTGGACAATTCTATGGCTACACCTTC.

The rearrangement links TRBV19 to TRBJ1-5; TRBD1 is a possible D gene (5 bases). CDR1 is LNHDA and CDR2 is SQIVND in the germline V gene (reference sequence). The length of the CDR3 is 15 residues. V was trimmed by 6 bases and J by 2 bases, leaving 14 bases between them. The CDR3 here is CASRARTGGNQPQHF. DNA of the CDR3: TGTGCCAGTAGGGCCCGAACAGGCGGCAATCAGCCCCAGCATTTT. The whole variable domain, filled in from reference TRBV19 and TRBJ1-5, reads DGGITQSPKYLFRKEGQNVTLSCEQNLNHDAMYWYRQDPGQGLRLIYYSQIVNDFQKGDIAEGYSVSREKKESFPLTVTSAQKNPTAFYLCASRARTGGNQPQHFGDGTRLSIL.

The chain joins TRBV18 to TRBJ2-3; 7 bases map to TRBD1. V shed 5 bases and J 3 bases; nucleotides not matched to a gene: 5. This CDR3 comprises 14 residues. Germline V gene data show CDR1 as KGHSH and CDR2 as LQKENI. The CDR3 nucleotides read TGTGCCAGCTCAGACTCGACAGGGACAGATACGCAGTATTTT. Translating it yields CASSDSTGTDTQYF.